A selection of T cell receptor beta chains follows, all from one sample in a study of T cell changes during pregnancy in multiple sclerosis. TCRdb's table, derived via immunoSEQ multiplex PCR, lists solely in-frame clones and lacks some. The sample carries 40,000 to 45,000 clones, 90% recorded once. Source: CD8+ T cells from peripheral blood mononuclear cells, taken in the third trimester of pregnancy. The source of these receptors is a female donor with multiple sclerosis, enrolled in a pregnancy study. CDR3s include the opening cysteine and the closing phenylalanine or tryptophan. D genes are given only for firm matches.

>TRBV27|TRBD2|TRBJ2-1
TGTGCCAGCAGTTTGGGAGCGGGAAGCTCCTACAATGAGCAGTTCTTC
CASSLGAGSSYNEQFF
>TRBV7-9|-|TRBJ1-1
TGTGCCAGCAGCTCCGGGACACCAGACACTGAAGCTTTCTTT
CASSSGTPDTEAFF
>TRBV9|-|TRBJ1-1
TGTGCCAGCAGCGCAGGGGACGGCATTGAAGCTTTCTTT
CASSAGDGIEAFF
>TRBV7-8|-|TRBJ2-1
TGTGCCAGCAGCTCCGAAGAGACTGGAGGACTGCACAATGAGCAGTTCTTC
CASSSEETGGLHNEQFF
>TRBV5-1|-|TRBJ1-5
TGCGCCAGCAGCCCGGGACTGATGGCTGGGGGCAATCAGCCCCAGCATTTT
CASSPGLMAGGNQPQHF
>TRBV19|TRBD2|TRBJ2-1
TGTGCCAGTAGTATAGATCGCGAGGGAGGGCCCAATGAGCAGTTCTTC
CASSIDREGGPNEQFF
>TRBV25-1|-|TRBJ2-1
TGTGCCAGCAGTGTAGGGGGTGAGCAGTTCTTC
CASSVGGEQFF
>TRBV7-6|TRBD2|TRBJ2-7
TGTGCCAGCAGCTTAGTAGAACTAGCGGGGGGGCTCAGGCACGAGCAGTACTTC
CASSLVELAGGLRHEQYF
>TRBV28|-|TRBJ2-7
TGTGCCAGCAGTTTGGCAGGGGAGACCTACGAGCAGTACTTC
CASSLAGETYEQYF
>TRBV29-1|-|TRBJ1-1
TGCAGCGTAGGACAGCTTAACACTGAAGCTTTCTTT
CSVGQLNTEAFF
>TRBV5-6|TRBD1|TRBJ1-2
TGTGCCAGCAGCCCGGGGACAGGGATCGATATCTTC
CASSPGTGIDIF
>TRBV7-9|TRBD1|TRBJ2-7
TGTGCCAGCAGCTGGGTACAGGGGAACTCCTACGAGCAGTACTTC
CASSWVQGNSYEQYF
>TRBV27|TRBD2|TRBJ2-7
TGTGCCAGCAGCACGGGGGGGTACTACGAGCAGTACTTC
CASSTGGYYEQYF